This TCR beta chain was identified in a study of OX40 agonist ivuxolimab in advanced cancers. Overall study context: Dose-escalation subjects each had hepatocellular carcinoma, melanoma, renal cell or head and neck cancer. Study results and caveats: At 0.1 to 3.0 mg/kg, clonal expansion of CD4+ and CD8+ blood T cells had occurred by week 6.

Deletions cut 0 bases from V and 6 bases from J, with 12 bases between. CDR3 length equals 15 residues. Germline loops: CDR1 SGHDT, CDR2 YYEEEE. This table comes from immunoSEQ multiplex PCR, and its TCRdb copy is limited to in-frame clones, with some not included. The table lists fewer than 45,000 clones, around four fifths of them singletons, with roughly 2.7% in the top ten. About this clone: Antigen specificity is unknown.

The clonotype originates from an adult with an advanced solid tumor such as melanoma, head and neck, liver or kidney cancer. The V call is TRBV5-6, the J call TRBJ1-4, with unresolved D. The material was CD4+ or CD8+ T cells sorted from blood, obtained in a trial of the OX40 agonist ivuxolimab. The CDR3 sequence: CASSLGARVYEKLFF. Written as DNA, the CDR3 is TGTGCCAGCAGCTTGGGGGCCCGGGTCTATGAAAAACTGTTTTTT.